This T cell receptor (beta chain) originates from a study of blood T cells in healthy people across ages. Study conclusions and caveats: Per million T cells, the diversity of TCR beta decreased roughly linearly as age advanced.

The authors drew around 11 milliliters of peripheral blood from each donor. CDR3 size: 15 residues. CDR1 SGHRS and CDR2 YFSETQ come from the germline V gene. The authors ran a second PCR of about 6 to 11 cycles using a sample-barcoded 5' primer and a J-beta primer mix. One entry per CDR3 protein results from TCRdb running MiXCR on the 5' RACE reads. The profile shows 750,000 to 1,000,000 distinct CDR3 sequences, roughly 29% of them singletons. This clonotype was seen only once. Its antigen remains unidentified. A junction boundary mismatches the germline segment, possibly from a read error. The data were also submitted as part of a second study, on T cells of mothers and their children. That work contributes: With the M1S primer of the second PCR, sample barcodes and 2-4 random nucleotides were added. Reads recorded for TCR beta CDR3 numbered over 8 million per mother and about 3 million per child.

The sequenced sample was blood. This clonotype was obtained from a woman aged 35 to 49 in good health. This chain uses TRBV5-1 with TRBJ2-1; 9 nucleotides line up with TRBD1. CDR3 nucleotides: TGCGCCAGCGGCTTGGTAGGGACAGGGTACAATGAGCAGTTCTTC. Translated, it gives CASGLVGTGYNEQFF.